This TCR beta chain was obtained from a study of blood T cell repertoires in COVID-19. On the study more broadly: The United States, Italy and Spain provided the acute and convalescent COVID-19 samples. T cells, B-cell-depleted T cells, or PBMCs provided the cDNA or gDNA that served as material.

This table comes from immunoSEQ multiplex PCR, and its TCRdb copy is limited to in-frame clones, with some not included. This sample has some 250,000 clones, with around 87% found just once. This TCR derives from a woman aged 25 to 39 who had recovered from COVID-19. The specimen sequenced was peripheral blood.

CDR3 nucleotide sequence: TGTGCCACCCAGTGGGGGACAGTGAATGAAAAACTGTTTTTT. Residues: CATQWGTVNEKLFF. The chain is built from TRBV2 and TRBJ1-4; TRBD1 matches 7 bases. V was pared by 10 bases and J by 5 bases, with 10 bases of the junction left unmatched. Germline V gives CDR1 SNHLY, CDR2 FYNNEI. This CDR3 is built from 14 residues.